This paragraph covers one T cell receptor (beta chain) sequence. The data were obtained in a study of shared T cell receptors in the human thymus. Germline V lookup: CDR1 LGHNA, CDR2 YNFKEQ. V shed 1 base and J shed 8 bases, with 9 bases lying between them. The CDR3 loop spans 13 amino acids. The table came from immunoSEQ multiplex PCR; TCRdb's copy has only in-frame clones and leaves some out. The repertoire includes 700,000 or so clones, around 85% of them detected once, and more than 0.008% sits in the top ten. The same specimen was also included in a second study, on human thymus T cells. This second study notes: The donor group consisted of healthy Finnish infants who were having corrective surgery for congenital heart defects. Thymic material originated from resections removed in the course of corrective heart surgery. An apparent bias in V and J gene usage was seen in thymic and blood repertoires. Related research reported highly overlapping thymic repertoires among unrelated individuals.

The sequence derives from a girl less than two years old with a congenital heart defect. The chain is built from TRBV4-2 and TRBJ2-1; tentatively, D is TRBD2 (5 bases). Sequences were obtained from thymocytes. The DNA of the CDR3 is TGTGCCAGCAGCCAAGGGGTGCGGGATGAGCAGTTCTTC. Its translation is CASSQGVRDEQFF.